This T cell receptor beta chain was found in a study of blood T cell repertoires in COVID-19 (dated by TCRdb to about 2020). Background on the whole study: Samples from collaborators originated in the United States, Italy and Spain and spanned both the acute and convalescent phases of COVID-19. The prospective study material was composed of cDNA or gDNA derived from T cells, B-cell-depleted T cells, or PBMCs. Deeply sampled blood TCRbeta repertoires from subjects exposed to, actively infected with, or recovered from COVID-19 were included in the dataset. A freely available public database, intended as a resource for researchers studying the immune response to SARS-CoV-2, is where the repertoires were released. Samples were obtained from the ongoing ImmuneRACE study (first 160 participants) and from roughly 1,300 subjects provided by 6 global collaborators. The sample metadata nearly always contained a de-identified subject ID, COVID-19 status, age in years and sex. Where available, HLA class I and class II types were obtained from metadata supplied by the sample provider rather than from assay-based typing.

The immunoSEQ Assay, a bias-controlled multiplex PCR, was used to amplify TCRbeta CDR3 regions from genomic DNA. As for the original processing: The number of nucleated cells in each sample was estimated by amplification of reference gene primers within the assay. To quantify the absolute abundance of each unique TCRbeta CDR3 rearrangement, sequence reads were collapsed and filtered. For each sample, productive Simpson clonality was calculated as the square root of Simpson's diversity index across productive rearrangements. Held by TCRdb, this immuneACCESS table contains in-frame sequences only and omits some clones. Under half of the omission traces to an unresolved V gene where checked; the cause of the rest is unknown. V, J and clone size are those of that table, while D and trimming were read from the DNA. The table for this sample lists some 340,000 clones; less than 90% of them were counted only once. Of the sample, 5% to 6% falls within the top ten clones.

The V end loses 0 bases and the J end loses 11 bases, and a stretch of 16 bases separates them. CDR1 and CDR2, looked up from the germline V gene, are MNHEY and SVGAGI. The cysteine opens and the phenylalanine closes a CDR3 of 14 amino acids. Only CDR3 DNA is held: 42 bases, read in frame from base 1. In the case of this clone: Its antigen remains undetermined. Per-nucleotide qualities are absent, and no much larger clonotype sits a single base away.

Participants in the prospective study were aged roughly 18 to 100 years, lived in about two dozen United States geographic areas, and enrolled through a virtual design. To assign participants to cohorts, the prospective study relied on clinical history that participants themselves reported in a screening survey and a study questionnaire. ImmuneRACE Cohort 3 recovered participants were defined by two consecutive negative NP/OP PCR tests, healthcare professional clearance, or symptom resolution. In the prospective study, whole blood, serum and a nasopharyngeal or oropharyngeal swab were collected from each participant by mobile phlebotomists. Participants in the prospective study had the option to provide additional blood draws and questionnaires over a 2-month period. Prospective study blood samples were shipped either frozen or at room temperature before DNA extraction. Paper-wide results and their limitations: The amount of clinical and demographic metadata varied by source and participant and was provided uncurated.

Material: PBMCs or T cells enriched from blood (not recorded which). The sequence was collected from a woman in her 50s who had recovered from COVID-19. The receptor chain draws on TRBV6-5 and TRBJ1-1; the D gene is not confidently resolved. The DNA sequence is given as TGTGCCAGCAGTTACTCGATGTTCGGGATGGAGGCTTTCTTT. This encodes CASSYSMFGMEAFF.